These T cell receptor beta chains were read from a single sample in a study of Ad26.COV2.S vaccination and SARS-CoV-2 variants. Sequenced by immunoSEQ multiplex PCR; TCRdb stores in-frame clones only, minus some. The sample has about 400,000 clones; around nine tenths are singletons. The starting material was peripheral blood, obtained in a trial of Ad26.COV2.S vaccine versus placebo. The receptors come from a person aged 18-65 years who received the Ad26.COV2.S COVID-19 vaccine or a placebo. Each CDR3 is given with its conserved first and last residue. The order of the fields is J gene, clone size, V gene, D gene, CDR3 protein, CDR3 DNA. D genes are given only for firm matches. The size entry is marked missing in some rows and otherwise reads once, few, many or a size class.

>TRBJ2-3|.|TRBV27|.
CASSPNAIYTDTQYF
TGTGCCAGCAGTCCCAACGCTATTTACACAGATACGCAGTATTTT
>TRBJ2-3|once|TRBV29-1|.
CSVDLGPSTDTQYF
TGCAGCGTTGACTTAGGCCCGAGCACAGATACGCAGTATTTT
>TRBJ1-1|few|TRBV12-3/TRBV12-4|.
CASRRPMNTEAFF
TGTGCCAGCAGGAGGCCCATGAACACTGAAGCTTTCTTT
>TRBJ1-3|.|TRBV4-1|TRBD1
CASSLAPPGTGQLIGNTIYF
TGCGCCAGCAGCCTCGCACCCCCCGGGACAGGGCAGCTGATTGGAAACACCATATATTTT
>TRBJ1-4|.|TRBV18|.
CASARGLSEKLFF
TGTGCCAGCGCCCGGGGGTTGAGTGAAAAACTGTTTTTT
>TRBJ1-5|.|TRBV27|TRBD1
CASRPRGAPNQPQHF
TGTGCCAGCAGACCCAGGGGGGCCCCGAATCAGCCCCAGCATTTT
>TRBJ2-7|.|TRBV27|.
CASSEMGLRTGRNEQYF
TGTGCCAGCAGTGAAATGGGTTTGAGGACCGGCCGGAACGAGCAGTACTTC
>TRBJ1-2|.|TRBV30|.
CAWLRGQDYGYTF
TGTGCCTGGTTACGGGGTCAGGACTATGGCTACACCTTC
>TRBJ2-7|.|TRBV7-9|TRBD1
CASSRQGSEQYF
TGTGCCAGCAGCCGACAGGGTAGCGAGCAGTACTTC
>TRBJ1-5|many|TRBV28|.
CASSLVFGAANQPQHF
TGTGCCAGCAGTTTGGTCTTTGGGGCAGCTAATCAGCCCCAGCATTTT
>TRBJ2-2|.|TRBV20-1|.
CSASNGVAGEELFF
TGCAGTGCTAGTAATGGGGTAGCTGGAGAGGAGCTGTTTTTT
>TRBJ2-7|.|TRBV4-3|TRBD2
CASSLAAGVDYEQYF
TGCGCCAGCAGCCTGGCCGCGGGGGTCGACTACGAGCAGTACTTC
>TRBJ2-1|once|TRBV20-1|TRBD1
CSASRGQGDQFF
TGCAGTGCTAGTAGAGGACAGGGGGACCAGTTCTTC
>TRBJ2-3|.|TRBV7-9|TRBD1
CASSLARTGGADTQYF
TGTGCCAGCAGCTTAGCGAGGACAGGTGGGGCAGATACGCAGTATTTT
>TRBJ2-5|.|TRBV28|.
CASSWAPRNPQETQYF
TGTGCCAGCAGTTGGGCGCCTAGAAACCCCCAAGAGACCCAGTACTTC
>TRBJ1-1|.|TRBV19|.
CASSPSRTEAFF
TGTGCCAGTAGTCCAAGTCGGACTGAAGCTTTCTTT
>TRBJ1-1|once|TRBV12-5|TRBD1
CASGLVLYRGNTEAFF
TGTGCTAGTGGTTTGGTACTATACAGGGGGAACACTGAAGCTTTCTTT
>TRBJ1-6|.|TRBV7-6|TRBD1
CASSLGATDRADNSPLHF
TGTGCCAGCAGCTTAGGAGCGACGGACAGGGCGGATAATTCACCCCTCCACTTT
>TRBJ2-1|.|TRBV11-1|TRBD1
CASTPDRGNEQFF
TGTGCCAGCACCCCGGACAGGGGAAATGAGCAGTTCTTC
>TRBJ1-3|.|TRBV6-5|.
CASTGWDLSGNTIYF
TGTGCCAGCACGGGTTGGGATCTCTCTGGAAACACCATATATTTT
>TRBJ1-4|few|TRBV25-1|.
CASSEFEVESTNEKLFF
TGTGCCAGCAGTGAATTTGAAGTGGAGTCTACTAATGAAAAACTGTTTTTT
>TRBJ1-2|once|TRBV6-2/TRBV6-3|.
CASSSLGEANYGYTF
TGTGCCAGCAGTTCCCTCGGGGAAGCTAACTATGGCTACACCTTC
>TRBJ2-2|.|TRBV5-6|.
CASSTGTFHGELFF
TGTGCCAGCAGCACCGGGACTTTTCACGGGGAGCTGTTTTTT
>TRBJ1-5|.|TRBV25-1|.
CASSEGLGQPQHF
TGTGCCAGCAGTGAAGGATTGGGACAGCCCCAGCATTTT
>TRBJ2-2|.|TRBV7-2|.
CASIQRFANTGELFF
TGTGCCAGCATACAAAGGTTCGCGAACACCGGGGAGCTGTTTTTT
>TRBJ1-1|.|TRBV6-5|.
CASSSRASGATEAFF
TGTGCCAGCAGCAGTAGGGCTTCGGGGGCCACTGAAGCTTTCTTT
>TRBJ1-2|few|TRBV4-1|.
CASSPRQEAGGYTF
TGCGCCAGCAGCCCCCGCCAGGAGGCGGGTGGCTACACCTTC
>TRBJ2-1|.|TRBV10-3|TRBD2
CAISESIILAGGHNEQFF
TGTGCCATCAGTGAGTCGATTATCCTAGCGGGGGGCCACAATGAGCAGTTCTTC
>TRBJ1-1|.|TRBV10-1|.
CASSVGLLNTEAFF
TGCGCCAGCAGTGTTGGACTCTTGAACACTGAAGCTTTCTTT
>TRBJ2-7|.|TRBV7-9|.
CASSQGIGEQYF
TGTGCCAGCAGCCAGGGGATCGGCGAGCAGTACTTC
>TRBJ1-1|.|TRBV5-4|.
CASSLAGGIEAFF
TGTGCCAGCAGCTTGGCTGGTGGCATTGAAGCTTTCTTT
>TRBJ2-5|.|TRBV7-2|TRBD2
CASSHPGLPHQETQYF
TGTGCCAGCAGCCATCCGGGACTACCGCACCAAGAGACCCAGTACTTC
>TRBJ1-2|.|TRBV6-2/TRBV6-3|.
CASSYFSGTGYTF
TGTGCCAGCAGTTACTTTTCGGGTACCGGCTACACCTTC
>TRBJ2-1|.|TRBV5-1|TRBD1
CASSMTGGPPYNEQFF
TGCGCCAGCAGCATGACAGGGGGCCCACCCTACAATGAGCAGTTCTTC
>TRBJ2-7|.|TRBV7-9|.
CASSPAGPGYEQYF
TGTGCCAGCAGCCCTGCAGGCCCTGGCTACGAGCAGTACTTC
>TRBJ2-7|once|TRBV7-2|.
CASSRNRSFPYEQYF
TGTGCCAGCAGTCGAAACAGGTCCTTCCCCTACGAGCAGTACTTC
>TRBJ2-1|once|TRBV5-6|.
CASSLVTPGNEQFF
TGTGCCAGCAGCTTGGTCACCCCTGGGAATGAGCAGTTCTTC
>TRBJ2-3|.|TRBV6-6|.
CASSYSPGPSTDTQYF
TGTGCCAGCAGTTACTCACCAGGACCAAGCACAGATACGCAGTATTTT
>TRBJ2-2|.|TRBV3-1/TRBV3-2|TRBD2
CASSPSGGAGPGELFF
TGTGCCAGCAGCCCTAGCGGGGGGGCAGGGCCCGGGGAGCTGTTTTTT
>TRBJ1-2|.|TRBV9|TRBD1
CASSVGQGVSYGYTF
TGTGCCAGCAGCGTCGGACAGGGGGTTTCCTATGGCTACACCTTC